This T cell receptor (beta chain) was observed in a study of graft-versus-host responses after intestinal transplantation. Findings and limits, study-wide: Across patients carrying graft-donor T cell macrochimerism, allografts held high graft-versus-host to host-versus-graft clonal ratios.

In the case of this clone: Its antigen is undetermined.

Germline CDR1 reads SGHAT; CDR2 reads FQNNGV. V was pared by 5 bases and J by 4 bases, with 10 bases between. The CDR3 extends over 13 amino acids. Produced via immunoSEQ multiplex PCR; TCRdb's table is partial and in-frame only. The data contain some 87,000 clones, around 90% of them seen just once; the ten biggest clones take up about 0.29%. This chain links TRBV11-2 with TRBJ2-3; the D is unclear. The specimen was unstimulated CD4+ T cells sorted from spleen or lymph node cells, collected before intestinal transplant. This TCR came from a human donor who received an intestinal transplant. The CDR3 is CASSAFPADTQYF. In nucleotides, the CDR3 is TGTGCCAGCAGCGCCTTCCCCGCAGATACGCAGTATTTT. Full variable domain (missing parts from reference TRBV11-2 and TRBJ2-3): EAGVAQSPRYKIIEKRQSVAFWCNPISGHATLYWYQQILGQGPKLLIQFQNNGVVDDSQLPKDRFSAERLKGVDSTLKIQPAKLEDSAVYLCASSAFPADTQYFGPGTRLTVL.